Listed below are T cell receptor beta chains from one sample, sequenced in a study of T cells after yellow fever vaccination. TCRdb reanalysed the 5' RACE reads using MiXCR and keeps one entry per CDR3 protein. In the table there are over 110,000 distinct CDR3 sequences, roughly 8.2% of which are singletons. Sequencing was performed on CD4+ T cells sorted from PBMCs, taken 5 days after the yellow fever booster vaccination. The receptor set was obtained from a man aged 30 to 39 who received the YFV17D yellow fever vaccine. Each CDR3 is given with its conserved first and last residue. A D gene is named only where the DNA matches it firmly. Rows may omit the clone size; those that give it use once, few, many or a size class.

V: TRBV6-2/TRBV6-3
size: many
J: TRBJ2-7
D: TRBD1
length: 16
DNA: TGTGCCAGCAGAACACTGCCGGGACAGGGGGGCTACGAGCAGTACTTC
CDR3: CASRTLPGQGGYEQYF

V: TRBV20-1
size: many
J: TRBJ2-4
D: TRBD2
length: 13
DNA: TGCAGTGCCGAAGGACTAGCCATGAACATTCAGTACTTC
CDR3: CSAEGLAMNIQYF

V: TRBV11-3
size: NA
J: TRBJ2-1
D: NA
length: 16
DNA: TGTGCCAGCAGCCCAAGGCGGGAATCTACTACAATGAGGCAGTTCTTC
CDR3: CASSPRRESTTMRQFF

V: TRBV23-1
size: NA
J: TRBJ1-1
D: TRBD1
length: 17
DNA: TGCGCCAGCAGTCGGAGGACAGGGCAAACAGGGAACACTGAAGCTTTCTTT
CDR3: CASSRRTGQTGNTEAFF

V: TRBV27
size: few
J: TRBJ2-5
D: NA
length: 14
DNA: TGTGCCAGCAGTTTATCCCCTTATCGAGAGACCCAGTACTTC
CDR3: CASSLSPYRETQYF

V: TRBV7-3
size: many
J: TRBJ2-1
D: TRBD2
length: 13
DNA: TGTGCCAGCAGCTTGGGACTAGTAAATGAGCAGTTCTTC
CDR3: CASSLGLVNEQFF

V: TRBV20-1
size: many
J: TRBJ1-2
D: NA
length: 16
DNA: TGCAGTGCTAGGGTGGAGTCCGGTCTCCAGAGCTATGGCTACACCTTC
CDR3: CSARVESGLQSYGYTF

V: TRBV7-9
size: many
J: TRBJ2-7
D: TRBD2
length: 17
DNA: TGTGCCAGCAGCTTATCATTAGGCGGGAGAGGTGACCACGAGCAGTACTTC
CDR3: CASSLSLGGRGDHEQYF

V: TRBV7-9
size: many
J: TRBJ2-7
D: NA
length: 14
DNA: TGTGCCAGCAGCCCAAGCCTGGGGAAGGCAAGTCGGTACTTC
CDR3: CASSPSLGKASRYF

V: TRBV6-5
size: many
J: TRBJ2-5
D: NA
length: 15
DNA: TGTGCCAGCAGTTACGTTGCGGTAGCCCAAGAGACCCAGTACTTC
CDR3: CASSYVAVAQETQYF

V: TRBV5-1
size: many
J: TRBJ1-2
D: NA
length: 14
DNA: TGCGCCAGCAGCACCCTGACAGCGGACTATGGCTACACCTTC
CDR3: CASSTLTADYGYTF

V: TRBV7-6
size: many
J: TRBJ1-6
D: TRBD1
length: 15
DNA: TGTGCCAGCAGCGCACAGGGGCTGGGTAATTCACCCCTCCACTTT
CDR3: CASSAQGLGNSPLHF

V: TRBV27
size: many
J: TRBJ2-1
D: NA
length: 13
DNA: TGTGCCAGCAGTTTAGGCATTTACAATGAGCAGTTCTTC
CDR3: CASSLGIYNEQFF

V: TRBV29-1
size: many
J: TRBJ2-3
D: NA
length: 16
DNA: TGCACCCCCCCGTTTGGAGGGGGCTATCGCACAGATACGCAGTATTTT
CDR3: CTPPFGGGYRTDTQYF

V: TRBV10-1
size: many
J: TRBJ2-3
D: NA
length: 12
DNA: TGCGCCAGCGGACGGAGCACAGATACGCAGTATTTT
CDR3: CASGRSTDTQYF

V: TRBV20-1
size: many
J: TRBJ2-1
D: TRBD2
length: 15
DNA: TGCAGTGCCAAGCAAGCAGCGGGAGGAACCAATGAGAAGTTCTTC
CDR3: CSAKQAAGGTNEKFF

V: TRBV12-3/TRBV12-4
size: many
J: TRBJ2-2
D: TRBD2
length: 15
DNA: TGTGCCAGCAGGGCGACTAGCGGTACCACCGGGGAGCTGTTTTTT
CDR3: CASRATSGTTGELFF

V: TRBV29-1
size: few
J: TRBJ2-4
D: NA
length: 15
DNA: TGCAGCGTCGTAATGACACAGGCCCTCATGTACATTCAGTACTTC
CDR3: CSVVMTQALMYIQYF

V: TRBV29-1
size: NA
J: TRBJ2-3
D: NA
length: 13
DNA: TGCAGCGTTGAAAAGGGAAGCACAGATACGCAGTATTTT
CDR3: CSVEKGSTDTQYF

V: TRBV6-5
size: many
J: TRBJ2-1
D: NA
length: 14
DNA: TGTGCCAGCAGTTACGATTTTTCCTACAATGAGCAGTTCTTC
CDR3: CASSYDFSYNEQFF

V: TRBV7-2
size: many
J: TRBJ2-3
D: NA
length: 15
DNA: TGTGCCAGCAGCTTTTTCTTCGGTGGGACAGATACGCAGTATTTT
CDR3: CASSFFFGGTDTQYF

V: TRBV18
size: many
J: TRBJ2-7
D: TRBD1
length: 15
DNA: TGTGCCAGCTCACCACAGGGGGCCTACTCCTACGAGCAGTACTTC
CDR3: CASSPQGAYSYEQYF

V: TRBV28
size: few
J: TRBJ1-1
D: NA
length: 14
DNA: TGTGCCAGCAGTTTATATCGGGCTGGGGCTGAAGCTTTCTTT
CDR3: CASSLYRAGAEAFF

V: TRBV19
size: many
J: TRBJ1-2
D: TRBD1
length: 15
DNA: TGTGCCAGTTCCCTTCCGGGACAGCTGAACTATGGCTACACCTTC
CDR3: CASSLPGQLNYGYTF

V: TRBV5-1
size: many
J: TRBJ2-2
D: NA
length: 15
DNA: TGCGCCAGCAGCTTGACCGGGGGCGCTGGCGGGGAGCTGTTTTTT
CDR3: CASSLTGGAGGELFF

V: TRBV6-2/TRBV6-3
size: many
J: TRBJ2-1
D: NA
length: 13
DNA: TGTGCCAGCAGGGGGGACGGCTACAATGAGCAGTTCTTC
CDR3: CASRGDGYNEQFF

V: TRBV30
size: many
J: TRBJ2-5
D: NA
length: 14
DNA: TGTGCCTGGAGTGGGATCGTCCCGGGGGAGACCCAGTACTTC
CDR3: CAWSGIVPGETQYF

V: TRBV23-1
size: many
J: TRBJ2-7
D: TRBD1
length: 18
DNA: TGCGCCAGCAGTCAAATGGGGTGCAGGGACAGCTTTCTTAACGAGCAGTACTTC
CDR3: CASSQMGCRDSFLNEQYF

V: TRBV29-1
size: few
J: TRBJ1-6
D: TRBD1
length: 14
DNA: TGCAGCGCAAGGGGGCCCGAGGTTAATTCACCCCTCCACTTT
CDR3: CSARGPEVNSPLHF

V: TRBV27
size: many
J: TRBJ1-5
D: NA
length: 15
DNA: TGTGCCAGCAGTATCAGGGGATTTATCAATCAGCCCCAGCATTTT
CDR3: CASSIRGFINQPQHF

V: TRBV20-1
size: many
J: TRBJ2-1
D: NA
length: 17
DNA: TGCAGTGCTAGAGATCCAATCGGGAAGAGCTCCTACAATGAGCAGTTCTTC
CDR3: CSARDPIGKSSYNEQFF

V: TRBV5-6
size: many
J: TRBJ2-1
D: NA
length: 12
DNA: TGTGCCAGCAGCAGCGGGACACCCGAGCAGTTCTTC
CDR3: CASSSGTPEQFF

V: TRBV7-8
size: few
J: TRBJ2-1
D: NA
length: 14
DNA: TGTGCCAGCAGCTTAACTGAAAGGGAGAATGAGCAGTTCTTC
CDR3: CASSLTERENEQFF

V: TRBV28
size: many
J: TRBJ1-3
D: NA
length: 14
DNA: TGTGCCAGCAGTTTTGAGGTCTCTGGAAACACCATATATTTT
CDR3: CASSFEVSGNTIYF

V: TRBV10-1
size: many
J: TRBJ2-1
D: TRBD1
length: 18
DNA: TGCGCCAGCAGTGATCCCACAGGGGGGACACTTCTACGCAATGAGCAGTTCTTC
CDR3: CASSDPTGGTLLRNEQFF

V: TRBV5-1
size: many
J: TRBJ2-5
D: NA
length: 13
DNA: TGCGCCAGCAGCTTTCGGAGCCAAGAGACCCAGTACTTC
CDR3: CASSFRSQETQYF

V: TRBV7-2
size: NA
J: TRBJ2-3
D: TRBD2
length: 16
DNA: TGTGCCAGCAGCTCCGCACTAGCGGAGGTCCTGAATACGCAGTATTTT
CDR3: CASSSALAEVLNTQYF

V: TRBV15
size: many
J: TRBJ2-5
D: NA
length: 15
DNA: TGTGCCACCAGCAGATCCCTCGGACTACAAGAGACCCAGTACTTC
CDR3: CATSRSLGLQETQYF

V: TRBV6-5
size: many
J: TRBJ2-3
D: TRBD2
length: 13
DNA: TGTGCTACGGCATCGGGAGGGAAAGATACGCAGTATTTT
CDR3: CATASGGKDTQYF

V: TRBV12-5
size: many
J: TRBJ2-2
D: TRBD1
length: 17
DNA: TGTGCTAGTGGTTTGCCACACCCGGACAGGTCCACCGGGGAGCTGTTTTTT
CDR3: CASGLPHPDRSTGELFF